This T cell receptor beta chain stems from a study of cytomegalovirus exposure and HLA in healthy donors. Study conclusions and caveats: In a later analysis, an Asian-associated ancestry cluster reportedly showed fewer N-insertions than the approximately 620-donor mean. TCR beta chain V- and J-gene trimming was linked, in a later analysis, to a missense variant in DCLRE1C.

As for this clone: Its antigen is still unknown.

Primers included in the PCR were 60 Vbeta and 13 Jbeta primers. Some clones are missing from TCRdb's copy, which holds only in-frame ones; the method was immunoSEQ multiplex PCR. Counted here are 160,000 or so clones, over 70% occurring once; the ten biggest clones make up about 7.7%. Unmatched junction bases numbered 2, after V lost 2 bases and J lost 2 bases. The germline CDR1 and CDR2 sequences are SGHDT and YYEEEE. CDR3 length equals 14 residues. The sample was PBMCs. The rearrangement joins TRBV5-6 to TRBJ1-1; TRBD1 aligns across 8 bases. This TCR came from a woman in her forties in good health and CMV-seropositive. CDR3 residues: CASSFPGGNTEAFF. DNA for the CDR3: TGTGCCAGCAGCTTTCCAGGGGGCAACACTGAAGCTTTCTTT.